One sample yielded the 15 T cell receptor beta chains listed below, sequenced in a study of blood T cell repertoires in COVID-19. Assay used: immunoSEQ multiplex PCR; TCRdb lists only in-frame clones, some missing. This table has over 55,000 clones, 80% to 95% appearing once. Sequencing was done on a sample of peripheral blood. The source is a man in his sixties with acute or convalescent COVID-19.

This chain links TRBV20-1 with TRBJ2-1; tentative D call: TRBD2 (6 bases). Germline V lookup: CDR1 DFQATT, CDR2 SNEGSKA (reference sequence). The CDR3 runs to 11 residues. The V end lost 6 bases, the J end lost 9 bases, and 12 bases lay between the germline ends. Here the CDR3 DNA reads TGCAGTGCACATAGCGGTGGTGAGCAGTTCTTC. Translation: CSAHSGGEQFF.

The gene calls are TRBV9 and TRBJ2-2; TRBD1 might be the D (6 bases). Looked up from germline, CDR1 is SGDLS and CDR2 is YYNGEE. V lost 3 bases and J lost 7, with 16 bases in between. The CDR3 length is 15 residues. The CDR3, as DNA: TGTGCCAGCAGCGCCCGACAGGATCCTATCGGGGAGCTGTTTTTT. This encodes CASSARQDPIGELFF.

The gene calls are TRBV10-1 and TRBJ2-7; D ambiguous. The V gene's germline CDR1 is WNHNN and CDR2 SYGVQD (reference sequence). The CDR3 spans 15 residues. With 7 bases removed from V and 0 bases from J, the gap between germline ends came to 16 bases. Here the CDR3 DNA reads TGCGCCAGCAATCACGACACTCCAAGCTCCTACGAGCAGTACTTC. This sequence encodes CASNHDTPSSYEQYF.

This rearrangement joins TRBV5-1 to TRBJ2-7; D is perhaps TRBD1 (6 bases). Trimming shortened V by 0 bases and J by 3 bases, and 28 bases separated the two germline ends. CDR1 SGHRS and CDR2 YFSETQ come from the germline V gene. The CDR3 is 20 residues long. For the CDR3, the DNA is TGCGCCAGCAGCTTGGGACTTAGGGGGACAACAGCGCAGAGGAACTACGAGCAGTACTTC. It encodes CASSLGLRGTTAQRNYEQYF.

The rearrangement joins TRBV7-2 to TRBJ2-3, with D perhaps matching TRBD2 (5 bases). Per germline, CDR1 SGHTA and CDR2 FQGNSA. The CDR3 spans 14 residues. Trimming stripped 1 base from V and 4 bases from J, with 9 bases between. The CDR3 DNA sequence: TGTGCCAGCAGCTTAGGAGGGAGCGCAGATACGCAGTATTTT. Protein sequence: CASSLGGSADTQYF.

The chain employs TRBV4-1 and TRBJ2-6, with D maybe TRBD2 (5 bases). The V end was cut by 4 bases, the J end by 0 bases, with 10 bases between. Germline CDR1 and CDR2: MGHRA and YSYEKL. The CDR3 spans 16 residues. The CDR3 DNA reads TGCGCCAGCAGCCCCCTAGGGAGCTCTGGGGCCAACGTCCTGACTTTC. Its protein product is CASSPLGSSGANVLTF.

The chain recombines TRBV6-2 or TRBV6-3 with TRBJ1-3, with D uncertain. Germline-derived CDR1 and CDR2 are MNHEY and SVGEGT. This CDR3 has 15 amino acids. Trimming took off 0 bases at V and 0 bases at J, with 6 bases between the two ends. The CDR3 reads CASSYSSGSGNTIYF. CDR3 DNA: TGTGCCAGCAGTTACTCCAGCGGCTCTGGAAACACCATATATTTT.

CDR3 residues: CASTPGGWGNTIYF. The CDR3 bases are TGTGCCAGCACCCCGGGGGGATGGGGAAACACCATATATTTT. The chain combines TRBV11-2 with TRBJ1-3; D perhaps matches TRBD1 (5 bases). Germline CDR1 is SGHAT and CDR2 is FQNNGV. V was pared by 7 bases and J by 4 bases, with 14 bases between. The CDR3 totals 14 residues.

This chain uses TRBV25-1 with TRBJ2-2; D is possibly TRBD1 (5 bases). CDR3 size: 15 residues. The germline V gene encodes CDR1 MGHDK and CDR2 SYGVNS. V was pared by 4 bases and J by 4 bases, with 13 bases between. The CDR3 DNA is TGTGCCAGCAGTGCCAGGGAAGGGGTCACCGGGGAGCTGTTTTTT. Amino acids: CASSAREGVTGELFF.

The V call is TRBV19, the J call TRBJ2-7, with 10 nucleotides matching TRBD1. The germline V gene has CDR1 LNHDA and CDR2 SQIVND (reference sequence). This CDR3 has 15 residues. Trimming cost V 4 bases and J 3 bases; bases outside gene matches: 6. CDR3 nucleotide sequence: TGTGCCAGTAGTACATCCGGGACAGGGGTCTACGAGCAGTACTTC. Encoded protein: CASSTSGTGVYEQYF.

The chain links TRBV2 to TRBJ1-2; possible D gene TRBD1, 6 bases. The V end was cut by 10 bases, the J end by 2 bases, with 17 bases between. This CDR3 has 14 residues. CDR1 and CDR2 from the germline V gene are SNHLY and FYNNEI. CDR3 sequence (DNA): TGTGCCACTACCGGACAGAGGAGGAACTATGGCTACACCTTC. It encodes CATTGQRRNYGYTF.

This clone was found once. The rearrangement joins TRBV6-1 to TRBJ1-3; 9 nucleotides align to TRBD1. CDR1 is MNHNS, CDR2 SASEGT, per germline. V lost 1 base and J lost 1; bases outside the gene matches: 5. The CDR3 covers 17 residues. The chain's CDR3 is CASSEVRGQGSGNTIYF. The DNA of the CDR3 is TGTGCCAGCAGTGAAGTGAGAGGACAGGGGTCTGGAAACACCATATATTTT.

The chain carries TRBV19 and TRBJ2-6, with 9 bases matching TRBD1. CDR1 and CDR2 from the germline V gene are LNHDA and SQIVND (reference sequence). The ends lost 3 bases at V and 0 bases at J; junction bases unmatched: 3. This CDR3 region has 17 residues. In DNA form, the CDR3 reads TGTGCCAGTAGTATGGGACAGGGCAGCTCTGGGGCCAACGTCCTGACTTTC. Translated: CASSMGQGSSGANVLTF.

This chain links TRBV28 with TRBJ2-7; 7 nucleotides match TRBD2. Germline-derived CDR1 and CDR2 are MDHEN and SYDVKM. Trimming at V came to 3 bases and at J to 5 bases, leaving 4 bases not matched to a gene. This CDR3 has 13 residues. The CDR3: CASSFAGEDEQYF. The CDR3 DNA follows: TGTGCCAGCAGTTTTGCGGGGGAAGACGAGCAGTACTTC.

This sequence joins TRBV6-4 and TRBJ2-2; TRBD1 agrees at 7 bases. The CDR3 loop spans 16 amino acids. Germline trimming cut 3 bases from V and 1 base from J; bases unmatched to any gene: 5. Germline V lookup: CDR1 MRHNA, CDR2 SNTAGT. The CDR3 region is CASSDSRDRNTGELFF. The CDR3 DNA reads TGTGCCAGCAGTGATTCTAGGGACAGGAACACCGGGGAGCTGTTTTTT.